Sequencing of this T cell receptor (beta chain) was carried out in a study of T cells in Graves' hyperthyroidism and ophthalmopathy. Study in general: Peripheral blood was taken when the disease was first diagnosed, before any treatment began.

This clonotype has only a few counts. Its specificity is unknown. Study-level findings and limits: Most clonotypes that expanded in the thyroid above 0.001 also showed up in blood.

Germline CDR1 LGHNA, CDR2 YNFKEQ. V was pared by 4 bases and J by 1 base, with 13 bases between. The length of the CDR3 is 15 residues. It was RNA transcripts that yielded the amplified TCR beta CDR3 regions. HTBI primers were used for first-round RT-PCR of the TCR CDR3. TCRdb analysed the multiplex PCR reads with MiXCR anew, one entry per CDR3 protein. The table shows over 650,000 distinct CDR3 sequences, with 16% occurring only once. In patients aged 18 to 65, hyperthyroidism was newly diagnosed, with duration under 2 months. Clinicians diagnosed patients from clinical symptoms, serum thyroxine and TRAb, thyroid ultrasound and orbital computed tomography.

The receptor's source is a man in his late teens or twenties with Graves' hyperthyroidism. Material for sequencing was blood. V usage is TRBV4-2 and J usage is TRBJ1-1; the D gene is possibly TRBD1 (5 bases). In DNA, the CDR3 is TGTGCCAGCAGCCGAGAAAAAGGGGCGAACACTGAAGCTTTCTTT. It is translated as CASSREKGANTEAFF.